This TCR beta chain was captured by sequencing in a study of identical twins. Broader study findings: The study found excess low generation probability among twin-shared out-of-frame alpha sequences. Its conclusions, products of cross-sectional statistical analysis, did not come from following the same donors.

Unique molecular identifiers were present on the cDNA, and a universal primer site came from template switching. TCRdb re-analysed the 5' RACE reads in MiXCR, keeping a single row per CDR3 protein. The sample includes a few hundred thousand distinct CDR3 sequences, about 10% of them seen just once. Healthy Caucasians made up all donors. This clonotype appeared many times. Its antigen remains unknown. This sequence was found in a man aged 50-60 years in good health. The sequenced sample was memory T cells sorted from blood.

The CDR3 protein is CSAYQAPYTQYF. The CDR3 region has the DNA TGCAGTGCTTACCAAGCCCCTTACACGCAGTATTTT. This chain links TRBV20-1 with TRBJ2-3; D gene ambiguous. The CDR3 is 12 amino acids. Germline V gives CDR1 DFQATT, CDR2 SNEGSKA (reference sequence). Trimming pared 5 bases from V and 9 bases from J, leaving 15 bases between.